This T cell receptor (beta chain) was recovered during a study of cytomegalovirus exposure and HLA in healthy donors listed by TCRdb under 2017. Notes on the research overall: In an earlier analysis of about 560 of the donors, about 260 Gb of sequence data and 120 million or so unique TCR beta sequences from about 179 million T cells were reported. A separate validation cohort of approximately 130 different subjects was used in addition to the 666-subject first cohort. Both class I and class II loci were covered by HLA typing, at four-digit resolution. Donor age, sex, ethnicity and CMV serostatus were compiled together with the repertoire data. Rather than drawing on any new phenotypic data, the later analysis identified candidate immune exposures from TCR beta sequences and the way those sequences occurred across donors. To predict cytomegalovirus infection status, the study brought together high-throughput TCR immunosequencing, statistical association of individual TCRs with disease status, and machine learning. On average, 235,054 unique TCR beta nucleotide sequences were sequenced per donor among roughly 430 genotyped donors of the cohort, with roughly 18% of those sequences being non-productive. The number of typed donors differed by locus: roughly 629-640 for A, B, C, DRB1 and DQB1; some 540 for DQA1; 606 for DPA1; and some 430 for DPB1. An early release that covered some 640 HLA-typed donors contained approximately 300 gigabases of sequencing data and 80 million or so unique TCR sequences. About five DR-DQ haplotypes were treated as single units for association and clustering because of strong linkage in the cohort. A later analysis re-analyzed previously published TCR beta repertoires from approximately 700 donors and added high-resolution HLA genotyping to study TCR occurrence patterns. All discovery cohort repertoires had been generated on a single sequencing platform. Using immunosequencing, the study profiled T cell repertoires from about 620 subjects and related those repertoires to cytomegalovirus serostatus. The study aimed to test whether signatures of past pathogen exposure could be identified by cataloging public T cell receptors. Genome-wide SNP genotypes for about three fifths of the roughly 670 donors were used in a later genetic analysis, which treated that subset as a discovery cohort. Of the approximately 400 genotyped donors, 75% to 85% were placed in the genetic ancestry cluster associated with self-reported Caucasian donors. To decide whether each TCR beta V gene segment behaved as functional or pseudogenic, an earlier analysis of some 600 of the donors relied on high-throughput TCR beta sequencing. Study-wide conclusions, independent of this receptor: A later genetic analysis reported fewer N-insertions in productive TCRs among donors in an Asian-associated ancestry cluster than the roughly 690-donor mean. Because HLA typing was missing for some donors at each locus, association tests included only the typed subset. Compared with equally common non-associated chains, HLA-associated TCR beta chains in a later analysis were more clonally expanded and had lower generation probabilities. Some IMGT-functional V segments, including TRBV6-2 and TRBV6-3, could not be distinguished by the 87-base-pair reads and were therefore excluded. Strong co-occurrence of HLA alleles, especially DR and DQ, made assigning TCR associations to individual alleles difficult. The study gave a list of over 150 TCR beta chains associated with cytomegalovirus. Most CMV-associated TCR beta chains appeared to be HLA-restricted in a later analysis, and the HLA associations seemed to be driven largely by CMV exposure. The classifier was reported to diagnose cytomegalovirus status with high specificity and sensitivity in both the original and validation cohorts. Correlated functional status among segregating V segments might be attributable to linkage disequilibrium, but an unknown experimental factor could not be ruled out. The authors suggested that the approach could potentially be extended to other disease states and immunological phenotypes. In a later analysis, the rate of TCR association differed among HLA loci, with DRB1 alleles having the most associated TCRs and HLA-C alleles having the fewest. The sequencing pipeline was judged likely to have produced a cluster of highly shared sequence variants as a technical artifact. In this cohort, only TCR beta chains were sequenced, and detectable features were limited by the absence of alpha or paired-chain data. A later genetic analysis associated a missense DCLRE1C variant with V-gene and J-gene trimming of TCR beta chains, and an independent cohort replicated the association. CMV serostatus was the only immune exposure information available for the cohort. Broadly in line with IMGT annotations, most TCR beta V segments showed up in productive rearrangements about 87% or about 30% of the time in an earlier analysis of 450 to 750 of the donors. A later analysis reported that several top co-occurrence clusters appeared linked to parvovirus B19, influenza, CMV and Epstein-Barr virus. Sequencing depth was assumed to be roughly uniform across donors in the presence/absence analyses, though that assumption may not hold. A further reported finding was that TCR beta sequences accurately predicted the HLA-A and HLA-B alleles for most subjects in the first cohort. A later analysis associated approximately 17,000 TCR beta sequences with specific HLA alleles at a false discovery rate of 0.05. The earlier analysis of 587 of the donors excluded 15 to 20 rarely observed V segments, including chromosome 9 orphons, because counts were too low. Across donors, most TCR sequences were observed very rarely, whereas some public TCRs were present in many individuals. A few of the identified cytomegalovirus-associated TCR beta chains were confirmed in vitro to be specific for cytomegalovirus antigens.

As regards this clone: Its specific antigen is unknown. No base quality values were provided; no much bigger clone lies one nucleotide off.

Preparation of the library involved the immunoSEQ multiplex PCR assay. For the multiplex PCR, a mixture combining 60 forward primers for TCR Vbeta segments and 13 reverse primers for TCR Jbeta segments was used. A multiplex PCR assay on genomic DNA amplified the CDR3 region of rearranged TCR beta genes. On the Illumina HiSeq System, the amplified TCR beta libraries were sequenced as 87-base-pair reads. The authors processed their data as follows. A later analysis counted about 82 million unique TCR beta chains across the 550 to 800 repertoires, and around 9.9 million of these chains were shared by at least two donors. Raw reads were error-corrected and collapsed into unique sequences by a nearest-neighbor algorithm in which closely related sequences were merged to remove PCR and sequencing errors. Alignment of CDR3 sequences to IMGT reference sequences was used to assign V, D and J gene segments. For a sequence to be retained, at least a six-nucleotide match to both a V gene segment and a J gene segment was required. A rearrangement was called productive if the CDR3 had no stop codons and remained in frame with V and J, and every other rearrangement was called non-productive. CDR3 was defined by IMGT convention, running from the second conserved V-encoded cysteine to the conserved J-encoded phenylalanine. The earlier analysis of 587 of the donors excluded sequences that lacked an unambiguous match to a single V gene segment. An earlier analysis of around 600 of the donors classified V segments as functional when productive rearrangements were above 56.7% and as segregating when the standard deviation between donors was above 5%. A statistical classification framework was built to diagnose cytomegalovirus status from the catalog of TCR beta chain sequences. V and J gene assignment, in a later analysis, came from comparing TCR nucleotide sequences with IMGT/GENE-DB human TR gene sequences. The TCRdist pipeline was used in a later analysis to assign CDR3 sequences and most-parsimonious VDJ recombination scenarios. In a later analysis, each TCR beta chain was defined by its CDR3 amino acid sequence together with its V-gene family, and reads without a unique V-gene family were excluded. As a way to deal with suspected cross-contamination and a sequencing artifact, a later analysis dropped approximately 590 nucleotide sequences that were highly shared and had low generation probability. In a later analysis, a clonal expansion index for each public chain was calculated from normalized within-repertoire ranks of inferred template counts. Generation probabilities in a later analysis came from a VDJ recombination model fitted to out-of-frame rearrangements, and those results were checked against IGoR. In a later analysis, hypergeometric tests were used to score TCR-TCR, TCR-HLA and TCR-CMV co-occurrence, with a repertoire-size bias correction applied to TCR pairs. To estimate false discovery rates, a later analysis permuted the HLA or CMV assignments 20 times. In a later analysis, co-occurring TCRs were grouped with DBSCAN, and TCRdist sequence similarity was added when clustering was performed within HLA-allele-positive subsets. For co-occurrence clustering, repertoires with fewer than 30,000 or more than 120,000 public chains were excluded, along with about five repertoires with anomalous nucleotide sharing. Entries here come from immuneACCESS through TCRdb and include only in-frame sequences with V and J called. Some clones fail to appear in such tables; in the studies checked, an unresolved V gene covers under half of the shortfall, and the cause of the remainder is unknown. V, J and clone size are those of that table, while D and trimming were read from the DNA. This sample lists 95,000 to 150,000 clones; about three fifths were detected once. The ten largest clonotypes hold 8% to 9% of the sample.

The cohort was made up of 500 to 850 healthy bone marrow donors. At the time of sampling, all cohort members were nominally healthy, though unrecorded immune exposures were likely present. The donor was CMV seropositive and belonged to the group of over 250 seropositive cohort members. Each donor provided a peripheral blood sample, and peripheral blood mononuclear cells were used for TCR beta sequencing. The Qiagen DNeasy Blood Extraction Kit was used to extract genomic DNA from the blood cell samples. According to the germline V gene, CDR1 reads MGHRA and CDR2 reads YSYEKL. The V end gives up 1 base and the J end 7 bases, leaving 14 bases in the junction not matched to a gene. The CDR3 runs 17 amino acids, cysteine and phenylalanine included. Only the CDR3 region is kept as DNA, spanning 51 bases read in frame from base 1.

The rearrangement joined TRBV4-1 to TRBJ1-2; TRBD1 lines up with 8 middle nucleotides. The clonotype originates from a woman aged 40 to 50 in good health and CMV-seropositive. Sequencing was carried out using PBMCs. The sequenced DNA: TGCGCCAGCAGCCAAGGGACGAAGGGACAGGCCGGGGGTGGCTACACCTTC. Its coded protein is CASSQGTKGQAGGGYTF.